The TCR beta chain described here comes from a study of T cell responses to AZD1222 COVID-19 vaccine. Whole-study findings and limits: Sampling that yielded the repertoires occurred only after the peak T cell response.

After removal of 0 bases from V and 7 bases from J, the junction contained 2 bases not matched to a gene. The length of the CDR3 is 14 residues. From germline, CDR1 is LGHNA and CDR2 YNFKEQ. Turning to this clone: Its cognate antigen is unknown.

Measured with immunoSEQ multiplex PCR; TCRdb has only the in-frame clones, and not every one. Its listing shows some 150,000 clones. The sequence was collected from an adult in good health. The sample comprised peripheral blood. The V gene is TRBV4-2, the J gene TRBJ2-2, with 7 bases that match TRBD1. The CDR3 spells CASSQEGDSGELFF. The CDR3 coding sequence is TGTGCCAGCAGCCAAGAGGGGGACAGCGGGGAGCTGTTTTTT.